These 12 T cell receptor beta chains came from one sample sequenced in a study of shared clonotypes between healthy human individuals. The data were produced by immunoSEQ multiplex PCR, yet TCRdb's version contains in-frame clones alone and is incomplete. The sample shows 2,500,000 or so clones, around 92% of them seen only once. The sequenced material came from naive CD4+ T cells from PBMCs. Sample subset: CD45RA+ positively selected. These receptors all stem from a young man in good health. Some clones in this sample may be carry-over from other donors' samples.

This clone was found once. Other DNA sequences from this sample encode an identical CDR3 as well. The rearrangement uses TRBV7-2 and TRBJ1-3; TRBD1 might be the D (5 bases). Between the trimmed V and J ends, which lost 3 bases and 2 bases, there was a span of 8 bases. This CDR3 has 14 amino acids. Germline CDR1 is SGHTA and CDR2 is FQGNSA. The DNA of the CDR3 is TGTGCCAGCAGCTTGGTAGGGGCTGGAAACACCATATATTTT. It translates to CASSLVGAGNTIYF.

This clone was seen a single time. V usage is TRBV28 and J usage is TRBJ2-3; 8 bases are shared with TRBD2. CDR3 length: 13 amino acids. V lost 10 bases, J lost 5 bases, and 8 bases stayed unmatched. Germline CDR1 reads MDHEN; CDR2 reads SYDVKM. CDR3 in DNA: TGTGCCACCGGGCGGGAGGAGATAGATACGCAGTATTTT. This gives the protein CATGREEIDTQYF.

This clone was counted a single time. The chain carries TRBV6-1 and TRBJ2-7; 7 bases agree with TRBD1. The V gene's germline CDR1 is MNHNS and CDR2 SASEGT. Trimming removed 5 bases from V and 2 bases from J; junction bases left unmatched: 6. The CDR3 sequence is 14 residues long. This CDR3 reads CASSRSGTAYEQYF. CDR3 nucleotides: TGTGCCAGCAGTAGATCGGGGACAGCCTACGAGCAGTACTTC.

J is TRBJ1-1 and V is TRBV10-3; D is unresolved. V was pared by 4 bases and J by 4 bases, with 16 bases between. The germline V gene encodes CDR1 ENHRY and CDR2 SYGVKD. This CDR3 spans 15 amino acids. The CDR3 sequence: CAISVLKGVGTEAFF. The CDR3 DNA follows: TGTGCCATCAGTGTACTCAAGGGCGTCGGCACTGAAGCTTTCTTT.

The chain joins TRBV27 to TRBJ2-4, with D perhaps assigned TRBD1 or TRBD2 (5 bases each). This CDR3 is 13 amino acids long. Trimming stripped 3 bases from V and 5 bases from J, with 8 bases between. Germline V lookup: CDR1 MNHEY, CDR2 SMNVEV (reference sequence). CDR3 DNA: TGTGCCAGCAGTTTCGGGGCCGAAAACATTCAGTACTTC. Protein: CASSFGAENIQYF.

This chain links TRBV30 with TRBJ2-7, with 7 bases aligning to TRBD2. V gave up 1 base and J gave up 5 bases; unmatched junction bases: 5. Germline V gene lookup returns CDR1 GTSNPN and CDR2 SVGIG (reference sequence). CDR3 length equals 13 residues. The CDR3 region is CAWSAEAGDEQYF. CDR3 in DNA: TGTGCCTGGAGTGCGGAGGCGGGGGACGAGCAGTACTTC.

The J gene is TRBJ1-1, the V gene TRBV10-3, with a possible D match to TRBD1 (5 bases). This CDR3 spans 15 amino acids. Germline CDR1 is ENHRY and CDR2 is SYGVKD. V gave up 3 bases and J gave up 3 bases, with 14 bases separating them. The CDR3 region is CAISELEGGDTEAFF. In DNA, the CDR3 is TGTGCCATCAGTGAACTCGAGGGAGGGGACACTGAAGCTTTCTTT.

This sequence joins TRBV30 and TRBJ2-5; 8 bases are a match to TRBD1. The CDR3 totals 13 residues. V was pared by 2 bases and J by 4 bases, with 3 bases of the junction left unmatched. The germline gives CDR1 GTSNPN, CDR2 SVGIG (reference sequence). The CDR3 DNA reads as TGTGCCTGGAGTAACGACAGGGGAGAGACCCAGTACTTC. This gives the protein CAWSNDRGETQYF.

The CDR3: CASSPAFGTSGLNEQFF. DNA of the CDR3: TGTGCCAGCAGCCCTGCTTTTGGGACTAGCGGTTTGAATGAGCAGTTCTTC. V usage is TRBV9 and J usage is TRBJ2-1; 11 bases map to TRBD2. Germline V gives CDR1 SGDLS, CDR2 YYNGEE. The CDR3 covers 17 residues. V shed 4 bases, J shed 7 bases, and the junction held 13 bases outside the gene matches.

V gene TRBV5-1 combines with J gene TRBJ1-5, with 9 bases fitting TRBD1. The CDR3 runs 16 residues. Losses at the gene ends were 0 bases for V and 4 bases for J; bases not matched to a gene: 5. CDR1 and CDR2 from the germline V gene are SGHRS and YFSETQ. As DNA, the CDR3 is TGCGCCAGCAGCTTGGGGACAGGGGAACCGAATCAGCCCCAGCATTTT. The encoded protein is CASSLGTGEPNQPQHF. The variable domain in full, with the rest retrieved from reference TRBV5-1 and TRBJ1-5, is KAGVTQTPRYLIKTRGQQVTLSCSPISGHRSVSWYQQTPGQGLQFLFEYFSETQRNKGNFPGRFSGRQFSNSRSEMNVSTLELGDSALYLCASSLGTGEPNQPQHFGDGTRLSIL.

The sample holds one count of this clone. CDR3 loop: CASSSPLTVYEQYF. The CDR3 bases are TGTGCCAGCAGTTCCCCATTGACAGTCTACGAGCAGTACTTC. The chain is built from TRBV25-1 and TRBJ2-5; a possible D gene is TRBD1 (5 bases). The assigned J gene may be wrong: the sequence end matches TRBJ2-7 better. The CDR3 sequence is 14 residues long. In germline, CDR1 is MGHDK, CDR2 SYGVNS.

This chain links TRBV5-4 with TRBJ2-2, with D perhaps TRBD1 (6 bases). This CDR3 region has 15 residues. The germline CDR1 and CDR2 sequences are SGHNT and YYREEE (reference sequence). V was cut by 2 bases and J by 4 bases, with 12 bases left in between. The CDR3: CASSFWQGSTGELFF. In DNA form, the CDR3 reads TGTGCCAGCAGCTTCTGGCAGGGGTCCACCGGGGAGCTGTTTTTT.